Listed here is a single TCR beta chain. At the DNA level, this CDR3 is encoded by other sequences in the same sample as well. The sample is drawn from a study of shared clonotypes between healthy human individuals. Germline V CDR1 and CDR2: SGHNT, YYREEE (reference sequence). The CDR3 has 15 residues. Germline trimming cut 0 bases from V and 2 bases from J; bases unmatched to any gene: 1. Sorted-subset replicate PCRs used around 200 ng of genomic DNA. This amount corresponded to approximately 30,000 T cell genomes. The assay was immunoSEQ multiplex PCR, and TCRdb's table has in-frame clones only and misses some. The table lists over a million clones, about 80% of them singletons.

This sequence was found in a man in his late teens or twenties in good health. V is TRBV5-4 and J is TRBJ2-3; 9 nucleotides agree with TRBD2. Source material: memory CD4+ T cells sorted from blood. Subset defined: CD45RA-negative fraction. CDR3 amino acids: CASSLGGRATDTQYF. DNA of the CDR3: TGTGCCAGCAGCTTGGGCGGGAGGGCCACAGATACGCAGTATTTT.